The rows below give T cell receptor beta chains drawn from one sample of a study of graft-versus-host responses after intestinal transplantation. These receptors have no known antigen. Here immunoSEQ multiplex PCR was the method, and the copy in TCRdb shows in-frame clones only, minus some. The data hold around 71,000 clones, with around 96% observed a single time. This specimen was unstimulated CD8+ T cells sorted from spleen or lymph node cells, taken before intestinal transplant. The source is a human donor who received an intestinal transplant. CDR3s include the opening cysteine and the closing phenylalanine or tryptophan. A D gene is named only where the DNA matches it firmly. Size values are once, few and many counts, or a class for expanded clones, and some rows have none.

d_call j_call v_call clone_size cdr3_nt cdr3_aa
. TRBJ2-3 TRBV27 . TGTGCCAGCAGCCGTGGGGGCCCCGTTAGCACAGATACGCAGTATTTT CASSRGGPVSTDTQYF
TRBD1 TRBJ1-2 TRBV6-6 . TGTGCCAGCAGTCCTACATGGACAGGGGGCGACTATGGCTACACCTTC CASSPTWTGGDYGYTF
TRBD1 TRBJ2-7 TRBV5-5 . TGTGCCAGCAGCTGGACCGGGCAGGACAGGGTGTACGAGCAGTACTTC CASSWTGQDRVYEQYF
. TRBJ2-7 TRBV5-1 few TGCGCCAGCAGCCCCGGGCCTTTATACGAGCAGTACTTC CASSPGPLYEQYF
. TRBJ2-1 TRBV6-4 . TGTGCCAGCAGTGACAGTCTAGAGTCCAATGAGCAGTTCTTC CASSDSLESNEQFF
. TRBJ2-7 TRBV6-5 . TGTGCCAGCAGCCACCTCGGGACACGGTACGAGCAGTACTTC CASSHLGTRYEQYF
. TRBJ2-5 TRBV7-7 . TGTGCCAGCAGCTTAGGTGCGGAGATTGGTGAGACCCAGTACTTC CASSLGAEIGETQYF
. TRBJ2-1 TRBV7-6 once TGTGCCAGCAGCTTATCCGATGGGGAGTCCTACAATGAGCAGTTCTTC CASSLSDGESYNEQFF
. TRBJ2-7 TRBV15 . TGTGCCACCAGCAGCCCAAGGCGTTCACCCTACGAGCAGTACTTC CATSSPRRSPYEQYF
. TRBJ2-1 TRBV9 . TGTGCCAGCAGCTTCCTCCGGCAGTCCAATGAGCAGTTCTTC CASSFLRQSNEQFF
. TRBJ2-1 TRBV6-5 . TGTGCCAGCAGTTACGGAGCCCACCCCTACAATGAGCAGTTCTTC CASSYGAHPYNEQFF
. TRBJ1-4 TRBV28 . TGTGCCAGCAAAGGGAGGGACGGCCCCAATGAAAAACTGTTTTTT CASKGRDGPNEKLFF
TRBD2 TRBJ2-7 TRBV12-5 once TGTGCTAGTGGTTCGACTAGCGGAACCTACGAGCAGTACTTC CASGSTSGTYEQYF
TRBD2 TRBJ2-5 TRBV15 . TGTGCCACCAGCAGAGACCCAGCGGGAGGGCAAGAGACCCAGTACTTC CATSRDPAGGQETQYF
. TRBJ1-1 TRBV11-2 once TGTGCCAGCAGCTTAGTGGGCAGTTGGGACACTGAAGCTTTCTTT CASSLVGSWDTEAFF
TRBD1 TRBJ2-7 TRBV9 . TGTGCCAGCAGCAACCGCCCCGGGACAGGGACCAACGAGCAGTACTTC CASSNRPGTGTNEQYF